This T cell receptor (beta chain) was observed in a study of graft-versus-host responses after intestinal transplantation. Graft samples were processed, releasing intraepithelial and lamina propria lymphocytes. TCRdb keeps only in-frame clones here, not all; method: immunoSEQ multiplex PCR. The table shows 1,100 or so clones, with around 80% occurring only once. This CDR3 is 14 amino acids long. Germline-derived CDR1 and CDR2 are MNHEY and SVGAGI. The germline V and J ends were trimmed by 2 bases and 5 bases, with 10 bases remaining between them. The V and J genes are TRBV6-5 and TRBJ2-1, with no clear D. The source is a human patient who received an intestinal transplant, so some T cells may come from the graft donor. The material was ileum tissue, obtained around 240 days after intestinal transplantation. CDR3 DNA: TGTGCCAGCAGTTACATGGGCGTACACAATGAGCAGTTCTTC. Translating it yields CASSYMGVHNEQFF.